This entry features one T cell receptor (beta chain) sequence. The table came from immunoSEQ multiplex PCR; TCRdb's copy has only in-frame clones and leaves some out. The repertoire holds 140,000 to 150,000 clones, with 80% to 85% as singletons. These data belong to a study of blood T cell repertoires in COVID-19. Study at large: Samples representing acute and convalescent COVID-19 were sourced from the United States, Italy and Spain.

The CDR3 spans 16 residues. Germline V lookup: CDR1 LNHDA, CDR2 SQIVND (reference sequence). V shed 4 bases and J shed 9 bases, with 22 bases lying between them. Input material: peripheral blood. The chain has TRBV19 and TRBJ1-5; TRBD1 is a possible D gene (5 bases). This receptor was taken from a human donor in a cohort sampled during active COVID-19. CDR3 residues: CASSRLINGGSGPQHF. CDR3 coding DNA: TGTGCCAGTAGTAGACTCATTAACGGGGGGTCTGGGCCCCAGCATTTT.